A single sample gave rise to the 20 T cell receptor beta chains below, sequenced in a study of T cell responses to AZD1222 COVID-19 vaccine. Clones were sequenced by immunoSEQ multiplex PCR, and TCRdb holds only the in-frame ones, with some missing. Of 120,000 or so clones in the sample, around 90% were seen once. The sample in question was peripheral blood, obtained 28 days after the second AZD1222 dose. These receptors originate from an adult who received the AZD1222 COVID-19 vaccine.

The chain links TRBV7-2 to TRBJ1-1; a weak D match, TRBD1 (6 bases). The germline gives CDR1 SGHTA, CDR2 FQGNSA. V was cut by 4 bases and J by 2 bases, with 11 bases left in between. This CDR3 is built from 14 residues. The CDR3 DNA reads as TGTGCCAGCAGCTGGGAGGACAGAAACACTGAAGCTTTCTTT. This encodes CASSWEDRNTEAFF.

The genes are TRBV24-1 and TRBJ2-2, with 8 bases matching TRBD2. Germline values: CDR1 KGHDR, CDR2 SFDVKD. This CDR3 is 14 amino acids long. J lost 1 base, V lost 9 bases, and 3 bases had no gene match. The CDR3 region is CATVSGRNTGELFF. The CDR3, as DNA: TGTGCCACCGTCAGCGGGAGGAACACCGGGGAGCTGTTTTTT.

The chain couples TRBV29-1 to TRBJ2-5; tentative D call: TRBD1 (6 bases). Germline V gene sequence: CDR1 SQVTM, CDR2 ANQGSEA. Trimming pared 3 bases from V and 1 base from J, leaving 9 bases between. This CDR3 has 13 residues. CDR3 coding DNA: TGCAGCGTTGAGCCCAGGGGCCAAGAGACCCAGTACTTC. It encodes CSVEPRGQETQYF.

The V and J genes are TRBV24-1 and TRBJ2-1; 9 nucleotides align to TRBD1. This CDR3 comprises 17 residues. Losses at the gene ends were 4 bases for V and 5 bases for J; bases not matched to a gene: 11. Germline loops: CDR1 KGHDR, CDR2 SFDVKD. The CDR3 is CATSDPTDRGRDNEQFF. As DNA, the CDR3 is TGTGCCACCAGTGACCCTACGGACAGGGGAAGGGACAATGAGCAGTTCTTC.

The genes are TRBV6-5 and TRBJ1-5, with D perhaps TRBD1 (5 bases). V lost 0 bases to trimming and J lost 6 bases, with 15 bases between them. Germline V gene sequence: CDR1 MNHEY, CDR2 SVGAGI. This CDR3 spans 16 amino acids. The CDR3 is CASSYSGVGGIQPQHF. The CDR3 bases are TGTGCCAGCAGTTACTCGGGGGTGGGAGGGATTCAGCCCCAGCATTTT.

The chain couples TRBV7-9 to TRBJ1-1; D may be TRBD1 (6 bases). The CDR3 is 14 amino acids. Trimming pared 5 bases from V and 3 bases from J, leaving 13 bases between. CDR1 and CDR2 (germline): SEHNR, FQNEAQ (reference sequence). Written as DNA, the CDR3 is TGTGCCAGCAGCAAGACAGGAATAGACACTGAAGCTTTCTTT. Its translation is CASSKTGIDTEAFF.

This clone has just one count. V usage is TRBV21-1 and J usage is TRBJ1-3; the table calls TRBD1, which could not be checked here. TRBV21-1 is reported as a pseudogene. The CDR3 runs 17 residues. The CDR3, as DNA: TGTGCCAACCAAACAGGGGCTAGGTTAAGATACGGAAACACCATATATTTT. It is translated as CANQTGARLRYGNTIYF.

CDR3 sequence: CSAPVSEKLFF. Written as DNA, the CDR3 is TGCAGCGCGCCTGTATCTGAAAAACTGTTTTTT. The chain employs TRBV29-1 and TRBJ1-4; D unclear. CDR3 length: 11 amino acids. Trimming stripped 7 bases from V and 7 bases from J, with 10 bases between. CDR1 SQVTM and CDR2 ANQGSEA come from the germline V gene.

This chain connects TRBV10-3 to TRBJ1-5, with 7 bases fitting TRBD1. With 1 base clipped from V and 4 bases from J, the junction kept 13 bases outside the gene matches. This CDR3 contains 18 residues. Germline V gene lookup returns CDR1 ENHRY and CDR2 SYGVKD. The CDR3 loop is CAISEFGQARGGNQPQHF. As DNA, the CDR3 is TGTGCCATCAGTGAGTTTGGACAGGCAAGAGGGGGTAATCAGCCCCAGCATTTT.

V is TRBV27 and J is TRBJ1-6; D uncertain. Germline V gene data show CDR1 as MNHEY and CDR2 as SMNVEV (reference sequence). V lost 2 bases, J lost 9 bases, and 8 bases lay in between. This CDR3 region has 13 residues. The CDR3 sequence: CASSLVGTSPLHF. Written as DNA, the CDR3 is TGTGCCAGCAGTTTAGTCGGAACTTCACCCCTCCACTTT.

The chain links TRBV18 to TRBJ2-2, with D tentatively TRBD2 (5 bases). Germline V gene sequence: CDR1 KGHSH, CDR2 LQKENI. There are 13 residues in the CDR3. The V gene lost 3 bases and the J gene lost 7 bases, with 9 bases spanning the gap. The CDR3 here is CASSPLRDGELFF. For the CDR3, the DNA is TGTGCCAGCTCACCCCTACGGGACGGGGAGCTGTTTTTT.

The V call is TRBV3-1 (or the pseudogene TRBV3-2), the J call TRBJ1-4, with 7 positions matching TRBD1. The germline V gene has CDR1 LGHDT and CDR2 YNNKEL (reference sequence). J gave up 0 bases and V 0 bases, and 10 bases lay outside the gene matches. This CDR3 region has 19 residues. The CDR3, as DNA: TGTGCCAGCAGCCAAGAGGTCGGGCAGGGGGGCTCAACTAATGAAAAACTGTTTTTT. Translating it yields CASSQEVGQGGSTNEKLFF.

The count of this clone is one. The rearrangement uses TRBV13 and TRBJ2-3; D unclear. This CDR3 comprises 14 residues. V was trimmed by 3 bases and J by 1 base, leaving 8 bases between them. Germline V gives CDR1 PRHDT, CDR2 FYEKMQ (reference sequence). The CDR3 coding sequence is TGTGCCAGCAGCTTTGTGGTTGGCACAGATACGCAGTATTTT. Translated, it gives CASSFVVGTDTQYF.

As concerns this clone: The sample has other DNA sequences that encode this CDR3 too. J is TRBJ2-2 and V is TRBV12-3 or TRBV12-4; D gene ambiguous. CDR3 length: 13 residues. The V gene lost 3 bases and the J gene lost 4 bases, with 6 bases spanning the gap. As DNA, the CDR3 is TGTGCCAGCAGTTTGACTGCCACCGGGGAGCTGTTTTTT. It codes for CASSLTATGELFF.

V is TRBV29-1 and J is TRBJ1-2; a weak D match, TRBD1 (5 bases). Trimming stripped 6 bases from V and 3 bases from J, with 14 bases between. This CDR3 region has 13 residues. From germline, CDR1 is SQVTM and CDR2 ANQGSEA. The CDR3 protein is CSVGTGIDYGYTF. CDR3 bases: TGCAGCGTAGGGACGGGTATTGACTATGGCTACACCTTC.

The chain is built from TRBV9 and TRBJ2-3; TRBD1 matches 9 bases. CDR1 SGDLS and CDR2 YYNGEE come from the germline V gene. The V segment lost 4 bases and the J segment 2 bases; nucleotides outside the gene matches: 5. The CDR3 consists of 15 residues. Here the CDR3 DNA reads TGTGCCAGCAGCTTTGGGACAGGGAACACAGATACGCAGTATTTT. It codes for CASSFGTGNTDTQYF. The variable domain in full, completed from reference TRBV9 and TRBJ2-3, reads DSGVTQTPKHLITATGQRVTLRCSPRSGDLSVYWYQQSLDQGLQFLIQYYNGEERAKGNILERFSAQQFPDLHSELNLSSLELGDSALYFCASSFGTGNTDTQYFGPGTRLTVL.

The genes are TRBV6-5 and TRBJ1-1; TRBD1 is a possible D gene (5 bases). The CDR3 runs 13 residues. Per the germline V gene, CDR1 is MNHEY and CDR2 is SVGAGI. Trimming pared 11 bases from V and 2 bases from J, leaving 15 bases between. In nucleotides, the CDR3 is TGTGCCGCTCAACGGGGGTTTAACACTGAAGCTTTCTTT. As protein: CAAQRGFNTEAFF.

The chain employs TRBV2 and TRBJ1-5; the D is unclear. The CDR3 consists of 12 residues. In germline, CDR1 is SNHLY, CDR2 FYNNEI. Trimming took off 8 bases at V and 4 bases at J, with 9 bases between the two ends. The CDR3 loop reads CASGEGNQPQHF. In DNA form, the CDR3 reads TGTGCCAGCGGAGAGGGAAATCAGCCCCAGCATTTT.

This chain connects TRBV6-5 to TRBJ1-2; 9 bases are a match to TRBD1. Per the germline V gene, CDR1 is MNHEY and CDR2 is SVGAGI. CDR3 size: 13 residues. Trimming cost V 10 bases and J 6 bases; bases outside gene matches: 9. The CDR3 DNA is TGTGCCACGGACTTTAGGGACAGGGATGGCTACACCTTC. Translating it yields CATDFRDRDGYTF.

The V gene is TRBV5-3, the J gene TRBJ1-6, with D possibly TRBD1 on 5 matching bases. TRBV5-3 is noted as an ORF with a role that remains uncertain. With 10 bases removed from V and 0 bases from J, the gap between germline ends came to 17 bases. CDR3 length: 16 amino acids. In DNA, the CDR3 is TGTGCCCCTCCGGGACCCACAAACTCCTATAATTCACCCCTCCACTTT. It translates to CAPPGPTNSYNSPLHF.